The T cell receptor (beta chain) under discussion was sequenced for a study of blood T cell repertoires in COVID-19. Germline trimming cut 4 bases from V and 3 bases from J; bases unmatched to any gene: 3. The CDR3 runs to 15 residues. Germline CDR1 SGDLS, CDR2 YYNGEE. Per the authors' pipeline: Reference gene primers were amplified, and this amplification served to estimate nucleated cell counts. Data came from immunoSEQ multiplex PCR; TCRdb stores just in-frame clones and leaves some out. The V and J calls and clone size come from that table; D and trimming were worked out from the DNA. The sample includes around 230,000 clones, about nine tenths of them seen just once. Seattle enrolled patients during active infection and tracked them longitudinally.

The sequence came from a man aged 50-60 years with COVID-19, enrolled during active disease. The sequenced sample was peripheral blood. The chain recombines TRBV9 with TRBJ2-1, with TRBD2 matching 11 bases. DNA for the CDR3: TGTGCCAGCAGCCTGGGACTAGCGGACTACAATGAGCAGTTCTTC. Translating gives CASSLGLADYNEQFF. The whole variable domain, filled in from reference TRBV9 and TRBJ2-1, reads DSGVTQTPKHLITATGQRVTLRCSPRSGDLSVYWYQQSLDQGLQFLIQYYNGEERAKGNILERFSAQQFPDLHSELNLSSLELGDSALYFCASSLGLADYNEQFFGPGTRLTVL.